Listed below are T cell receptor beta chains from one sample, sequenced in a study of blood T cell repertoires in COVID-19. Using immunoSEQ multiplex PCR, the repertoire was profiled, and TCRdb retains in-frame clones only, with some absent. The repertoire has 56,000 or so clones, approximately 90% of them found once; the top ten carry 28%. The sequencing sample was made of peripheral blood. The receptors stem from a human donor in a cohort sampled during active COVID-19. Both conserved end residues are part of each CDR3. Fields, in order: V gene, clone size, J gene, D gene, CDR3 protein, CDR3 DNA. The D gene is left open where the match is weak. Only some rows state a clone size, as once, few, many or a class for expanded clones.

v_gene: TRBV27
abundance: NA
j_gene: TRBJ2-1
d_gene: NA
CDR3aa: CASSLSGQGYNEQFF
CDR3nt: TGTGCCAGCAGTTTATCGGGGCAGGGGTACAATGAGCAGTTCTTC

v_gene: TRBV6-5
abundance: NA
j_gene: TRBJ1-5
d_gene: TRBD1
CDR3aa: CASIRGTGGNQPQHF
CDR3nt: TGTGCCAGCATCAGGGGGACAGGGGGTAATCAGCCCCAGCATTTT

v_gene: TRBV7-9
abundance: NA
j_gene: TRBJ1-2
d_gene: NA
CDR3aa: CASSLGQNYGYTF
CDR3nt: TGTGCCAGCAGCCTCGGACAGAACTATGGCTACACCTTC

v_gene: TRBV7-2
abundance: NA
j_gene: TRBJ2-7
d_gene: NA
CDR3aa: CASSWGDGRYEQYF
CDR3nt: TGTGCCAGCAGCTGGGGGGACGGCCGCTACGAGCAGTACTTC

v_gene: TRBV12-2
abundance: NA
j_gene: TRBJ2-7
d_gene: NA
CDR3aa: CASRLVVWTSGYEQYF
CDR3nt: TGTGCAAGTCGCTTAGTAGTTTGGACTAGCGGATACGAGCAGTACTTC

v_gene: TRBV19
abundance: NA
j_gene: TRBJ2-3
d_gene: TRBD1
CDR3aa: CASSIARGTDTQYF
CDR3nt: TGTGCCAGTAGTATCGCCAGGGGGACAGATACGCAGTATTTT

v_gene: TRBV5-1
abundance: NA
j_gene: TRBJ2-6
d_gene: TRBD1
CDR3aa: CASSLGQGSSGANVLTF
CDR3nt: TGCGCCAGCAGCTTGGGACAGGGTAGTTCTGGGGCCAACGTCCTGACTTTC

v_gene: TRBV9
abundance: few
j_gene: TRBJ2-7
d_gene: TRBD1
CDR3aa: CASSVGTGSSYEQYF
CDR3nt: TGTGCCAGCAGCGTAGGGACAGGGAGCTCCTACGAGCAGTACTTC

v_gene: TRBV6-5
abundance: NA
j_gene: TRBJ2-2
d_gene: TRBD1
CDR3aa: CASLQGANTGELFF
CDR3nt: TGTGCCAGTTTACAGGGGGCGAACACCGGGGAGCTGTTTTTT

v_gene: TRBV29-1
abundance: few
j_gene: TRBJ1-1
d_gene: TRBD1
CDR3aa: CSVMGQRFMNTEAFF
CDR3nt: TGCAGCGTGATGGGACAGAGGTTTATGAACACTGAAGCTTTCTTT

v_gene: TRBV11-3
abundance: NA
j_gene: TRBJ2-1
d_gene: TRBD2
CDR3aa: CASSFISGVPYNEQFF
CDR3nt: TGTGCCAGCAGCTTTATTAGCGGGGTCCCCTACAATGAGCAGTTCTTC

v_gene: TRBV6-5
abundance: few
j_gene: TRBJ2-7
d_gene: TRBD2
CDR3aa: CASTGGRREYEQYF
CDR3nt: TGTGCCAGCACGGGGGGACGTAGGGAATACGAGCAGTACTTC

v_gene: TRBV18
abundance: NA
j_gene: TRBJ1-5
d_gene: NA
CDR3aa: CASSPTGGADQPQHF
CDR3nt: TGTGCCAGCTCACCGACAGGTGGGGCAGATCAGCCCCAGCATTTT